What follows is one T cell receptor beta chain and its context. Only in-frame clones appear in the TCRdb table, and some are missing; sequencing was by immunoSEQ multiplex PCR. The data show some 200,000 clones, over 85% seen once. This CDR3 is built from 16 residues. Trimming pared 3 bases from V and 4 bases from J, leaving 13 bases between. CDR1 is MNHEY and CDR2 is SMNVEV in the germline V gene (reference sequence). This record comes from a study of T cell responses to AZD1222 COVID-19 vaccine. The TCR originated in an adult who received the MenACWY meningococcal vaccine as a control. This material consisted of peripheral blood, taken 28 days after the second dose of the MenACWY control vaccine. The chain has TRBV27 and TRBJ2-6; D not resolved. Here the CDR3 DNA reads TGTGCCAGCAGTTTTGGTCGGCTTTCGGGGGCCAACGTCCTGACTTTC. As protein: CASSFGRLSGANVLTF.